These T cell receptor beta chains were read from a single sample in a study of Ad26.COV2.S vaccination and SARS-CoV-2 variants. Profiling relied on immunoSEQ multiplex PCR, and the TCRdb table lists in-frame clones only, not all of them. The sample lists about 480,000 clones, roughly 87% occurring once. The input for sequencing was peripheral blood, taken in a trial of Ad26.COV2.S vaccine versus placebo. The receptors originated from a person between 18 and 65 years old who received the Ad26.COV2.S COVID-19 vaccine or a placebo. The CDR3 runs from the conserved cysteine through the conserved F or W. D genes are given only for firm matches. Where a row states a size, it is once, few, many or the class of an expanded clone; other rows omit it.

>NA|TRBD1|TRBJ1-1|TRBV10-3
CAISEPWTGKNTEAFF
TGTGCCATCAGTGAACCCTGGACAGGGAAGAACACTGAAGCTTTCTTT
>NA|NA|TRBJ2-3|TRBV7-9
CASSVGDTQYF
TGTGCCAGCAGCGTGGGGGATACGCAGTATTTT
>NA|NA|TRBJ1-3|TRBV18
CASSPPQFAGNTIYF
TGTGCCAGCTCACCACCCCAATTTGCTGGAAACACCATATATTTT
>NA|NA|TRBJ2-3|TRBV6-2/TRBV6-3
CASSYSNALTSIPDTQYF
TGTGCCAGCAGTTACTCGAATGCTCTCACTAGTATCCCAGATACGCAGTATTTT
>NA|NA|TRBJ1-3|TRBV19
CASSIDLQDYSGNTIYF
TGTGCCAGTAGTATAGATTTACAGGACTACTCTGGAAACACCATATATTTT
>NA|TRBD2|TRBJ2-1|TRBV7-3
CASSSRTRPNEQFF
TGTGCCAGCAGCTCTCGGACTAGGCCTAATGAGCAGTTCTTC
>NA|TRBD2|TRBJ2-2|TRBV28
CASRPSGRGDTGELFF
TGTGCCAGCAGACCTAGCGGGAGGGGGGACACCGGGGAGCTGTTTTTT
>NA|NA|TRBJ1-1|TRBV4-1
CASSPLITNTEAFF
TGCGCCAGCAGCCCCTTGATTACTAACACTGAAGCTTTCTTT
>NA|NA|TRBJ2-3|TRBV19
CASSPGGPGRDTQYF
TGTGCCAGTAGTCCTGGAGGGCCAGGGAGAGATACGCAGTATTTT
>NA|NA|TRBJ1-4|TRBV15
CATSRDGTTNEKLFF
TGTGCCACCAGCAGAGATGGGACAACTAATGAAAAACTGTTTTTT
>NA|NA|TRBJ1-2|TRBV7-9
CASSFKGRAIDGYTF
TGTGCCAGCAGCTTTAAGGGGCGGGCTATAGATGGCTACACCTTC
>NA|NA|TRBJ2-3|TRBV7-9
CASSPGSENTQYF
TGTGCCAGCAGTCCAGGGTCAGAGAATACGCAGTATTTT
>NA|NA|TRBJ2-7|TRBV7-2
CASSPPTGRQYF
TGTGCCAGCAGCCCTCCTACCGGGCGGCAGTACTTC
>NA|NA|TRBJ1-4|TRBV5-1
CASSPGPGQTNEKLFF
TGCGCCAGCAGCCCGGGCCCAGGGCAAACTAATGAAAAACTGTTTTTT
>NA|TRBD1|TRBJ2-7|TRBV28
CASSAWDSSYEQYF
TGTGCCAGCAGTGCCTGGGACAGCTCCTACGAGCAGTACTTC
>NA|NA|TRBJ2-2|TRBV7-9
CASSLALGNTGELFF
TGTGCCAGCAGCTTAGCGCTAGGCAACACCGGGGAGCTGTTTTTT
>NA|NA|TRBJ2-3|TRBV6-4
CVLCLGGTDTQYF
TGTGTCCTATGTCTTGGGGGCACAGATACGCAGTATTTT
>NA|NA|TRBJ2-1|TRBV9
CASSVTPLAGTNEQFF
TGTGCCAGCAGCGTCACCCCCTTGGCGGGAACGAATGAGCAGTTCTTC
>NA|NA|TRBJ2-3|TRBV5-1
CASSRAGDSDTQYF
TGCGCCAGCAGCCGGGCGGGGGACAGCGATACGCAGTATTTT
>NA|TRBD1|TRBJ2-6|TRBV27
CASSLGTGGSGANVLTF
TGTGCCAGCAGTTTGGGGACAGGGGGTTCTGGGGCCAACGTCCTGACTTTC
>NA|NA|TRBJ2-7|TRBV20-1
CSALSYEQYF
TGCAGTGCTCTCTCCTACGAGCAGTACTTC
>NA|TRBD1|TRBJ2-6|TRBV29-1
CSVEASQGVGANVLTF
TGCAGCGTTGAAGCCTCCCAGGGGGTCGGGGCCAACGTCCTGACTTTC
>NA|TRBD2|TRBJ2-3|TRBV5-4
CASSSAGVMSTDTQYF
TGTGCCAGCAGCTCGGCGGGGGTGATGAGCACAGATACGCAGTATTTT
>NA|TRBD1|TRBJ2-7|TRBV3-1/TRBV3-2
CAAGQGGSEQYF
TGTGCCGCCGGACAGGGAGGAAGCGAGCAGTACTTC
>NA|NA|TRBJ2-7|TRBV27
CASSFPGDYEQYF
TGTGCCAGCAGTTTCCCGGGGGACTACGAGCAGTACTTC
>NA|NA|TRBJ2-2|TRBV28
CASLPPGRRTGELFF
TGTGCCAGCCTCCCGCCCGGCCGCCGCACCGGGGAGCTGTTTTTT
>NA|TRBD2|TRBJ2-7|TRBV28
CASSTGGFYEQYF
TGTGCCAGCAGTACGGGGGGTTTCTACGAGCAGTACTTC
>NA|TRBD1|TRBJ1-1|TRBV4-3
CASSQVGQGVNTEAFF
TGCGCCAGCAGCCAAGTAGGTCAGGGGGTGAACACTGAAGCTTTCTTT
>NA|NA|TRBJ1-5|TRBV30
CAWARVGAGRDQPQHF
TGTGCCTGGGCCCGGGTGGGAGCAGGAAGGGATCAGCCCCAGCATTTT
>NA|TRBD1|TRBJ1-2|TRBV19
CASSLTGRGYGYTF
TGTGCCAGTAGCCTGACAGGGAGAGGATATGGCTACACCTTC
>NA|NA|TRBJ2-2|TRBV29-1
CSARGAVWAGELFF
TGCAGCGCCCGGGGGGCGGTTTGGGCCGGGGAGCTGTTTTTT
>few|NA|TRBJ1-1|TRBV9
CASKRGIGPSKNTEAFF
TGTGCCAGCAAGCGGGGGATCGGCCCCAGCAAGAACACTGAAGCTTTCTTT
>NA|NA|TRBJ2-5|TRBV24-1
CATSEGGRGETQYF
TGTGCCACCAGTGAAGGAGGGAGAGGAGAGACCCAGTACTTC
>NA|TRBD2|TRBJ2-3|TRBV19
CASSNSFSGTTDTQYF
TGTGCCAGTAGTAACTCTTTTAGCGGGACGACAGATACGCAGTATTTT
>few|NA|TRBJ1-4|TRBV2
CASVLERTNEKLFF
TGTGCCAGCGTCCTAGAGCGAACTAATGAAAAACTGTTTTTT
>NA|NA|TRBJ2-5|TRBV29-1
CSVDIVGTQYF
TGCAGCGTTGACATTGTGGGGACCCAGTACTTC
>NA|TRBD1|TRBJ2-2|TRBV15
CATSRRTGGTDTGELFF
TGTGCCACCAGCAGACGAACAGGGGGGACGGACACCGGGGAGCTGTTTTTT
>few|TRBD1|TRBJ2-7|TRBV6-1
CASSDGLGLTGKYEQYF
TGTGCCAGCAGTGACGGCCTGGGGTTGACAGGGAAATATGAGCAGTACTTC
>NA|NA|TRBJ2-7|TRBV20-1
CSASSPTGYEQYF
TGCAGTGCTAGTTCCCCTACAGGCTACGAGCAGTACTTC
>NA|NA|TRBJ2-6|TRBV7-2
CASSLVGVGANVLTF
TGTGCCAGCAGCTTAGTTGGGGTCGGGGCCAACGTCCTGACTTTC
>NA|TRBD2|TRBJ2-3|TRBV10-2
CASSSGRASDTQYF
TGCGCCAGCAGTAGCGGGAGGGCGTCAGATACGCAGTATTTT